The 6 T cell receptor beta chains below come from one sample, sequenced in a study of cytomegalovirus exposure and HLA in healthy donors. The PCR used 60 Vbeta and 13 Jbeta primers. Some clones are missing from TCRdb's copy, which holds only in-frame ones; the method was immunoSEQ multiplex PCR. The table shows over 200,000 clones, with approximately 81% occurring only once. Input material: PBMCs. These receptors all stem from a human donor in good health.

CDR3 bases: TGTGCCAGCAGTTACTCGAGAGGGGACTTGGATCAGCCCCAGCATTTT. Translation gives CASSYSRGDLDQPQHF. This sequence joins TRBV6-6 and TRBJ1-5; D may be TRBD1 (5 bases). Germline V CDR1 and CDR2: MNHNY, SVGAGI (reference sequence). Trimming removed 0 bases from V and 5 bases from J, with 14 bases in between. This CDR3 has 16 residues.

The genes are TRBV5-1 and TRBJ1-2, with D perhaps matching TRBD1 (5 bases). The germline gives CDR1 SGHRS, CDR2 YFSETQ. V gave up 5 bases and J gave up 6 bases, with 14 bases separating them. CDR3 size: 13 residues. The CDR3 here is CASRNPGSDGYTF. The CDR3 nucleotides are TGCGCCAGCAGAAACCCAGGGTCGGATGGCTACACCTTC. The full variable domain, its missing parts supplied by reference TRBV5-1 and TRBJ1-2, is KAGVTQTPRYLIKTRGQQVTLSCSPISGHRSVSWYQQTPGQGLQFLFEYFSETQRNKGNFPGRFSGRQFSNSRSEMNVSTLELGDSALYLCASRNPGSDGYTFGSGTRLTVV.

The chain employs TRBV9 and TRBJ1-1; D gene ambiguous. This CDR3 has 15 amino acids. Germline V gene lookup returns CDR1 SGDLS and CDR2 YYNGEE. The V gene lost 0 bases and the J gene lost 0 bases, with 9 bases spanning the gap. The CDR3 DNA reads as TGTGCCAGCAGCGTAGAGGCAGGAATGAACACTGAAGCTTTCTTT. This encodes CASSVEAGMNTEAFF.

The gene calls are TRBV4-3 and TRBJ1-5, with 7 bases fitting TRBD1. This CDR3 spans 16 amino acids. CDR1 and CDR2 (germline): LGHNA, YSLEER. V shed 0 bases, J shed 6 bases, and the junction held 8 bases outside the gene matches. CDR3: CASSQEYRGRSQPQHF. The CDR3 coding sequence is TGCGCCAGCAGCCAAGAATACAGGGGTAGGAGTCAGCCCCAGCATTTT.

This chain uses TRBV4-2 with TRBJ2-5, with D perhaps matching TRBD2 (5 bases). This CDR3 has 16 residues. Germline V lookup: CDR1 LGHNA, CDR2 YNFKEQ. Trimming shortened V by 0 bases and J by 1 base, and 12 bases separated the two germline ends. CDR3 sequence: CASSQEPSGSQETQYF. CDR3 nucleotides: TGTGCCAGCAGCCAAGAGCCCAGCGGAAGCCAAGAGACCCAGTACTTC.

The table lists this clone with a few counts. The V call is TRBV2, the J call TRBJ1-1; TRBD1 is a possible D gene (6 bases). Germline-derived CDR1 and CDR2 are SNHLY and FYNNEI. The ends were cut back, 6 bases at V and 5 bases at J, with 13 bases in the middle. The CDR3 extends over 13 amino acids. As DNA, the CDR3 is TGTGCCAGCAGATTACAGGGATGGACTGAAGCTTTCTTT. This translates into CASRLQGWTEAFF.